Below are 20 T cell receptor beta chains sequenced from a single sample in a study of T cell changes during pregnancy in multiple sclerosis. Produced via immunoSEQ multiplex PCR; TCRdb's table is partial and in-frame only. The sample has roughly 100,000 clones, almost 95% seen once; the top ten hold roughly 0.88%. This specimen was peripheral blood, taken after pregnancy. These receptors originate from a female donor with multiple sclerosis, enrolled in a pregnancy study.

In the case of this clone: The identical CDR3 is also encoded by other nucleotide sequences in the sample. The chain joins TRBV19 to TRBJ1-2; D is unresolved. V was pared by 0 bases and J by 3 bases, with 8 bases between. The CDR3 loop spans 14 amino acids. Germline CDR1 is LNHDA and CDR2 is SQIVND (reference sequence). CDR3: CASSIDPGYYGYTF. Written as DNA, the CDR3 is TGTGCCAGTAGTATAGACCCGGGTTACTATGGCTACACCTTC. Based on the CDR3 plus reference TRBV19 and TRBJ1-2, the full variable domain is DGGITQSPKYLFRKEGQNVTLSCEQNLNHDAMYWYRQDPGQGLRLIYYSQIVNDFQKGDIAEGYSVSREKKESFPLTVTSAQKNPTAFYLCASSIDPGYYGYTFGSGTRLTVV.

V usage is TRBV27 and J usage is TRBJ2-1, with D perhaps matching TRBD1 (6 bases). CDR3 length equals 13 residues. Germline V gene lookup returns CDR1 MNHEY and CDR2 SMNVEV (reference sequence). The germline V and J ends were trimmed by 6 bases and 5 bases, with 11 bases remaining between them. CDR3 protein: CASSRTVNNEQFF. The CDR3 nucleotides read TGTGCCAGCAGCCGGACAGTGAACAATGAGCAGTTCTTC.

This clone has just a few counts. The V gene is TRBV7-2, the J gene TRBJ1-1; 7 bases agree with TRBD1. CDR1 is SGHTA, CDR2 FQGNSA, per germline. There are 14 residues in the CDR3. J lost 0 bases, V lost 7 bases, and 5 bases had no gene match. The CDR3 nucleotides are TGTGCCAGCACCGTAGGGGGCATGAACACTGAAGCTTTCTTT. It yields the protein CASTVGGMNTEAFF. The variable domain in full, with the rest retrieved from reference TRBV7-2 and TRBJ1-1, is GAGVSQSPSNKVTEKGKDVELRCDPISGHTALYWYRQSLGQGLEFLIYFQGNSAPDKSGLPSDRFSAERTGGSVSTLTIQRTQQEDSAVYLCASTVGGMNTEAFFGQGTRLTVV.

V gene TRBV2 combines with J gene TRBJ2-3, with D perhaps TRBD1 (5 bases). The CDR3 totals 15 residues. V was shortened by 6 bases and J by 0 bases, with 13 bases between the two germline ends. Germline V lookup: CDR1 SNHLY, CDR2 FYNNEI. Here the CDR3 reads CASRKDTSSTDTQYF. The CDR3, as DNA: TGTGCCAGCAGGAAGGACACCTCTAGCACAGATACGCAGTATTTT.

This chain links TRBV28 with TRBJ2-2; no firm D call. V lost 4 bases and J lost 3, with 15 bases in between. CDR3 length equals 16 residues. Germline values: CDR1 MDHEN, CDR2 SYDVKM. CDR3 DNA sequence: TGTGCCAGCAGTTCCAAACTTCTCCCCTACACCGGGGAGCTGTTTTTT. Encoded protein: CASSSKLLPYTGELFF.

V is TRBV18 and J is TRBJ1-1, with a tentative D call TRBD1 (6 bases). The germline gives CDR1 KGHSH, CDR2 LQKENI. V was trimmed by 3 bases and J by 6 bases, leaving 17 bases between them. This CDR3 is built from 15 residues. The CDR3 protein is CASSPSRDTLSEAFF. In nucleotides, the CDR3 is TGTGCCAGCTCACCTTCCCGGGACACCCTATCTGAAGCTTTCTTT. The full variable domain, its missing parts supplied by reference TRBV18 and TRBJ1-1, is NAGVMQNPRHLVRRRGQEARLRCSPMKGHSHVYWYRQLPEEGLKFMVYLQKENIIDESGMPKERFSAEFPKEGPSILRIQQVVRGDSAAYFCASSPSRDTLSEAFFGQGTRLTVV.

The rearrangement links TRBV7-6 to TRBJ2-7, with 7 positions matching TRBD1. The CDR3 extends over 14 amino acids. The V and J ends lost 5 bases and 3 bases, in that order; junction bases with no gene match: 7. The germline V gene encodes CDR1 SGHVS and CDR2 FNYEAQ. This chain's CDR3 is CASSLRQGLYEQYF. In nucleotides, the CDR3 is TGTGCCAGCAGCCTCAGACAGGGCCTCTACGAGCAGTACTTC.

The rearrangement uses TRBV7-2 and TRBJ2-7; tentative D call: TRBD1 (6 bases). The CDR3 extends over 14 amino acids. Germline CDR1 SGHTA, CDR2 FQGNSA. V lost 5 bases and J lost 2, with 13 bases in between. Written as DNA, the CDR3 is TGTGCCAGCAGCGCGAGACAGGCGACCTACGAGCAGTACTTC. The encoded protein is CASSARQATYEQYF.

The rearrangement links TRBV9 to TRBJ2-7; TRBD1 agrees at 8 bases. CDR3 size: 20 residues. In germline, CDR1 is SGDLS, CDR2 YYNGEE. V dropped 1 base and J dropped 0; count of bases not matched to a gene: 18. For the CDR3, the DNA is TGTGCCAGCAGCGTAATACTCCGGGACAGGAGGAGGTGGCGCTCCTACGAGCAGTACTTC. It codes for CASSVILRDRRRWRSYEQYF.

This clone came up once. This chain's CDR3 is CASSLFGTVNTGELFF. Written as DNA, the CDR3 is TGTGCCAGCAGTTTATTCGGGACAGTTAACACCGGGGAGCTGTTTTTT. This chain links TRBV27 with TRBJ2-2; 7 positions agree with TRBD1. V trimming: 1 base; J trimming: 2 bases; junction bases outside the gene matches: 4. The CDR3 spans 16 residues. Germline-derived CDR1 and CDR2 are MNHEY and SMNVEV (reference sequence).

J is TRBJ2-7 and V is TRBV5-1; the D gene is possibly TRBD1 (5 bases). CDR3 length: 17 amino acids. V lost 0 bases, J lost 3 bases, and 19 bases lay in between. Germline CDR1 SGHRS, CDR2 YFSETQ. CDR3: CASSLAESGPPFYEQYF. The CDR3 DNA reads TGCGCCAGCAGCTTGGCCGAATCAGGGCCCCCATTCTACGAGCAGTACTTC.

This chain connects TRBV6-5 to TRBJ2-6; D is unresolved. This CDR3 contains 13 residues. Per germline, CDR1 MNHEY and CDR2 SVGAGI. Trimming took 8 bases from V and 0 from J, leaving 5 bases between them. CDR3 loop: CASQISGANVLTF. The CDR3 nucleotides read TGTGCCAGCCAGATCTCTGGGGCCAACGTCCTGACTTTC.

The chain employs TRBV15 and TRBJ2-5; D remains ambiguous. Trimming removed 6 bases at V and 0 bases at J, with 17 bases between. The CDR3 runs 16 residues. CDR1 is LNHNV, CDR2 YYDKDF, per germline (reference sequence). The CDR3 region is CATSFEIDNYQETQYF. Written as DNA, the CDR3 is TGTGCCACCAGTTTCGAGATTGACAATTACCAAGAGACCCAGTACTTC.

The gene calls are TRBV28 and TRBJ1-2; a possible D gene is TRBD1 (6 bases). The CDR3 has 14 residues. V was shortened by 7 bases and J by 2 bases, with 14 bases between the two germline ends. Looked up from germline, CDR1 is MDHEN and CDR2 is SYDVKM. The CDR3 here is CASTWDTLNYGYTF. The DNA of the CDR3 is TGTGCCAGCACCTGGGACACCTTAAACTATGGCTACACCTTC.

CDR3 coding DNA: TGTGCCAGCAGTCCCCTCCGGGGGACCGGGGAGCTGTTTTTT. Protein: CASSPLRGTGELFF. This chain links TRBV6-6 with TRBJ2-2; maybe TRBD2 (6 bases). The CDR3 length is 14 residues. Germline V gene data show CDR1 as MNHNY and CDR2 as SVGAGI (reference sequence). V lost 5 bases and J 5 bases, leaving 12 bases between the germline ends.

As to this clone: Mismatch with germline at one junction end may stem from a read error. The chain has TRBV5-1 and TRBJ1-5; weak D call: TRBD1 (5 bases). Germline V gene data show CDR1 as SGHRS and CDR2 as YFSETQ. The length of the CDR3 is 15 residues. CDR3 sequence reads: CASSFRGLYNQPQHF. CDR3 coding DNA: TGTGCCAGCAGCTTTAGGGGACTCTACAATCAGCCCCAGCATTTT. Full variable domain (rest looked up from reference TRBV5-1 and TRBJ1-5): KAGVTQTPRYLIKTRGQQVTLSCSPISGHRSVSWYQQTPGQGLQFLFEYFSETQRNKGNFPGRFSGRQFSNSRSEMNVSTLELGDSALYLCASSFRGLYNQPQHFGDGTRLSIL.

The gene calls are TRBV7-2 and TRBJ1-1, with D perhaps TRBD1 (5 bases). CDR1 and CDR2 from the germline V gene are SGHTA and FQGNSA. Trimming removed 3 bases from V and 1 base from J, with 9 bases in between. There are 14 residues in the CDR3. DNA of the CDR3: TGTGCCAGCAGCTTCGAAAGGGGGAACACTGAAGCTTTCTTT. Protein sequence: CASSFERGNTEAFF.

This clone has just a few counts. The V call is TRBV27, the J call TRBJ2-7; maybe TRBD1 (5 bases). The CDR3 extends over 13 amino acids. The V and J ends lost 2 bases and 2 bases respectively, with 7 bases between them. Looked up from germline, CDR1 is MNHEY and CDR2 is SMNVEV (reference sequence). CDR3 protein: CASSLKDTYEQYF. CDR3 nucleotide sequence: TGTGCCAGCAGTTTAAAGGACACCTACGAGCAGTACTTC.

This chain connects TRBV7-9 to TRBJ2-7; D is unresolved. CDR1 SEHNR and CDR2 FQNEAQ come from the germline V gene (reference sequence). Trimming left V 4 bases short and J 4 bases short, with 8 bases between. The CDR3 is 12 amino acids. CDR3 amino acids: CASSSYTYEQYF. The CDR3 nucleotides are TGTGCCAGCAGCTCTTACACGTACGAGCAGTACTTC. Based on the CDR3 plus reference TRBV7-9 and TRBJ2-7, the full variable domain is DTGVSQNPRHKITKRGQNVTFRCDPISEHNRLYWYRQTLGQGPEFLTYFQNEAQLEKSRLLSDRFSAERPKGSFSTLEIQRTEQGDSAMYLCASSSYTYEQYFGPGTRLTVT.

The chain uses TRBV5-1 and TRBJ2-1; D is uncertain. The CDR3 extends over 13 amino acids. Germline V gene data show CDR1 as SGHRS and CDR2 as YFSETQ. The germline V and J ends were trimmed by 2 bases and 4 bases, with 7 bases remaining between them. CDR3 sequence reads: CASSFGIYNEQFF. In nucleotides, the CDR3 is TGCGCCAGCAGCTTTGGCATTTACAATGAGCAGTTCTTC.